This TCR beta chain appears in the sequencing data of a study of blood T cell repertoires in COVID-19. Turning to the study itself: Donors in the United States, Italy and Spain gave samples during acute or convalescent COVID-19. The analysed material was cDNA or gDNA that came from T cells, B-cell-depleted T cells, or PBMCs.

The V end lost 3 bases, the J end lost 2 bases, and 7 bases lay between the germline ends. This CDR3 is 13 amino acids long. Germline V CDR1 and CDR2: LGHNT, FRNRAP. In the original analysis: Estimation of nucleated cell counts was performed using reference gene primer amplification. Libraries were prepared by immunoSEQ multiplex PCR; TCRdb keeps only in-frame clonotypes and omits some of them. V and J calls and clone size are those listed in that table; D and trimming were worked out from the DNA. The sample contains approximately 3,600 clones, approximately 80% of which appear only once. The receptor comes from a human donor in a cohort sampled during active COVID-19. This sequence joins TRBV12-5 and TRBJ1-2; D is perhaps TRBD1 (5 bases). The sample consisted of peripheral blood. The CDR3 DNA sequence: TGTGCTAGTGGTTTTGCAGGGAACTATGGCTACACCTTC. Its translation: CASGFAGNYGYTF.